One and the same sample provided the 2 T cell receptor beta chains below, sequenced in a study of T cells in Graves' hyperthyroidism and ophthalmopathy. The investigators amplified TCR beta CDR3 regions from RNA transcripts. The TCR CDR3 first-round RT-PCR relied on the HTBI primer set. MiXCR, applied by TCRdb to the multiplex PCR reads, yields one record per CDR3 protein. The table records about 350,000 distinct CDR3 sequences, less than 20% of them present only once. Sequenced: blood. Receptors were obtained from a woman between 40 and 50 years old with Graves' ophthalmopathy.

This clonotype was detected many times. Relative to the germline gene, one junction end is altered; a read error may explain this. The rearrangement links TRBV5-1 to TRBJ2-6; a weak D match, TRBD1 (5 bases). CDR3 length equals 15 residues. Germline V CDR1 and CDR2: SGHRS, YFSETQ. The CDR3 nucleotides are TGTGCCAGCAGTAGCCAGGGTTCTGGGGCCAACGTCCTGACTTTC. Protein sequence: CASSSQGSGANVLTF.

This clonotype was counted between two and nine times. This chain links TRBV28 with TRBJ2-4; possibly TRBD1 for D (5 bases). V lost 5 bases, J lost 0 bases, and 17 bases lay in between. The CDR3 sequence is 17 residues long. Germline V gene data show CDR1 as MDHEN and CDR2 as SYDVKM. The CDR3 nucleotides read TGTGCCAGCAGTCCCTTCGCCAAAGGGGTAGCCAAAAACATTCAGTACTTC. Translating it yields CASSPFAKGVAKNIQYF. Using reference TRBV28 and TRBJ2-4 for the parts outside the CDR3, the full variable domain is DVKVTQSSRYLVKRTGEKVFLECVQDMDHENMFWYRQDPGLGLRLIYFSYDVKMKEKGDIPEGYSVSREKKERFSLILESASTNQTSMYLCASSPFAKGVAKNIQYFGAGTRLSVL.